A single sample is the source of the 14 T cell receptor beta chains below, sequenced in a study of blood T cells in healthy people across ages (dated by TCRdb to the mid-2010s). Receptors were amplified or captured by 5' RACE. The sequencing machine was an Illumina HiSeq 2500. The second PCR ran for roughly 7 to 11 cycles and used a J-beta primer mix along with a sample-barcoded 5' primer. In TCRdb, the public reads were trimmed at Q25 with fastp and aligned with MiXCR, with productive beta chains retained. Rows matching on CDR3 protein sequence are summarized as one entry with the most common DNA and genes. In all, the sample holds about 2 million distinct CDR3 sequences, and 49% of those were seen once. The ten largest make up 2% to 2.5% of the sample. The sequencing sample was made of blood. These receptors all come from a woman aged 40 to 50 in good health.

This clonotype was seen more than once but under ten times. The chain is built from TRBV15 and TRBJ2-7; TRBD2 might be the D (6 bases). CDR3 length: 14 amino acids. CDR1 and CDR2 (germline): LNHNV, YYDKDF (reference sequence). V shed 3 bases and J shed 3 bases, with 12 bases lying between them. The CDR3 protein is CATSRAGLFYEQYF. In nucleotides, the CDR3 is TGTGCCACCAGCAGGGCGGGACTGTTCTACGAGCAGTACTTC.

This clonotype appeared many times. The chain links TRBV3-1 to TRBJ2-5; D is undetermined. The germline V gene encodes CDR1 LGHDT and CDR2 YNNKEL (reference sequence). This CDR3 spans 12 amino acids. V was shortened by 2 bases and J by 1 base, with 2 bases between the two germline ends. The DNA for the CDR3 is TGTGCCAGCAGCCAATCCCAAGAGACCCAGTACTTC. This translates into CASSQSQETQYF.

This clonotype was detected many times. CDR3 nucleotides: TGTGCCAGCAGCTCACCAGGACAGGGGTCCTACGAGCAGTACTTC. Translation: CASSSPGQGSYEQYF. This sequence joins TRBV28 and TRBJ2-7; 9 bases are a match to TRBD1. Losses at the gene ends were 6 bases for V and 1 base for J; bases not matched to a gene: 7. This CDR3 region has 15 residues. Germline values: CDR1 MDHEN, CDR2 SYDVKM.

This rearrangement joins TRBV7-2 to TRBJ2-7, with D hard to call. The CDR3 consists of 15 residues. From germline, CDR1 is SGHTA and CDR2 FQGNSA. V was trimmed by 5 bases and J by 1 base, leaving 15 bases between them. In DNA, the CDR3 is TGTGCCAGCAGCCCCCCAAGCTCCCGTTCCTACGAGCAGTACTTC. It encodes CASSPPSSRSYEQYF.

The chain employs TRBV28 and TRBJ2-5; a possible D gene is TRBD2 (5 bases). The DNA end lines up better with TRBJ2-1; the J call may be wrong. The CDR3 spans 14 residues. The germline V gene has CDR1 MDHEN and CDR2 SYDVKM. In DNA form, the CDR3 reads TGTGCCAGCAGTTTACAAGGGATACTAGAGACCCAGTTCTTC. It translates to CASSLQGILETQFF.

This rearrangement joins TRBV9 to TRBJ2-4; the match to TRBD2 covers 12 bases. J gave up 3 bases and V 4 bases, and 5 bases lay outside the gene matches. This CDR3 has 16 amino acids. Germline V CDR1 and CDR2: SGDLS, YYNGEE. The CDR3 sequence is CASSPTSGGVKNIQYF. As DNA, the CDR3 is TGTGCCAGCAGCCCGACTAGCGGGGGAGTCAAAAACATTCAGTACTTC.

This clonotype was counted between two and nine times. The chain has TRBV4-1 and TRBJ2-3; 8 nucleotides line up with TRBD2. Losses at the gene ends were 1 base for V and 7 bases for J; bases not matched to a gene: 10. The CDR3 runs 16 residues. Germline V gene data show CDR1 as MGHRA and CDR2 as YSYEKL. The CDR3 DNA reads as TGCGCCAGCAGCCAAGCCAGCGGGGGATCCACGAATACGCAGTATTTT. Its protein product is CASSQASGGSTNTQYF.

The genes are TRBV7-9 and TRBJ2-5; perhaps TRBD1 as D (7 bases). This CDR3 has 14 residues. Germline assignment: CDR1 SEHNR and CDR2 FQNEAQ (reference sequence). Trimming stripped 7 bases from V and 2 bases from J, with 14 bases between. Here the CDR3 DNA reads TGTGCCAGCATGGAGGGGGCGTATCAAGAGACCCAGTACTTC. Protein product: CASMEGAYQETQYF.

This chain uses TRBV7-2 with TRBJ1-2; D gene unclear. The V and J ends lost 5 bases and 1 base respectively, with 17 bases between them. The CDR3 runs to 16 residues. Germline CDR1 SGHTA, CDR2 FQGNSA. The CDR3 spells CASSPRRSAYNYGYTF. CDR3 nucleotide sequence: TGTGCCAGCAGCCCAAGGCGGTCAGCCTATAACTATGGCTACACCTTC.

This clonotype was found a few times. For the CDR3, the DNA is TGCAGCGTCCGTTGGGGACAGGGGACCGAGCAGTACTTC. Translated: CSVRWGQGTEQYF. The chain is built from TRBV29-1 and TRBJ2-7; 10 bases align to TRBD1. The CDR3 consists of 13 residues. V dropped 6 bases and J dropped 6; count of bases not matched to a gene: 8. CDR1 and CDR2 (germline): SQVTM, ANQGSEA.

The chain uses TRBV28 and TRBJ2-5; D may be TRBD1 or TRBD2 (5 bases each). Germline V lookup: CDR1 MDHEN, CDR2 SYDVKM. Trimming took off 5 bases at V and 5 bases at J, with 18 bases between the two ends. CDR3 length equals 15 residues. CDR3 DNA sequence: TGTGCCAGCAGTGTCTCCCGAGGGGCCGAGGAGACCCAGTACTTC. Translating gives CASSVSRGAEETQYF.

This rearrangement joins TRBV5-4 to TRBJ2-1; D remains unclear. This CDR3 region has 13 residues. In germline, CDR1 is SGHNT, CDR2 YYREEE (reference sequence). The V and J ends lost 0 bases and 9 bases respectively, with 10 bases between them. The CDR3 is CASSLEQAAEQFF. CDR3 nucleotide sequence: TGTGCCAGCAGCTTGGAGCAGGCGGCTGAGCAGTTCTTC.

The table lists this clonotype with a few counts. The chain joins TRBV7-2 to TRBJ2-3; 12 bases align to TRBD2. This CDR3 spans 19 amino acids. Germline assignment: CDR1 SGHTA and CDR2 FQGNSA. V shed 5 bases and J 0 bases; nucleotides not matched to a gene: 12. The CDR3 DNA reads as TGTGCCAGCAGCAGACCTAGCGGGGGGGCCGAGGGAAGCACAGATACGCAGTATTTT. Translating gives CASSRPSGGAEGSTDTQYF.

V gene TRBV12-3 or TRBV12-4 combines with J gene TRBJ1-2; D gene uncertain. CDR3 length: 12 amino acids. Trimming took off 2 bases at V and 7 bases at J, with 8 bases between the two ends. The CDR3 bases are TGTGCCAGCAGTTTAAGAGGGTTTGGCTACACCTTC. Protein: CASSLRGFGYTF.